These 20 T cell receptor beta chains share one sample of origin, sequenced in a study of T-cell memory formation after mild COVID-19 (dated by TCRdb to about 2021). The library was made by 5' RACE. Data came from an Illumina NovaSeq 6000. TCRdb reworked the public reads: Q25 trimming with fastp, MiXCR clone assembly, productive beta chains retained. Every entry covers one CDR3 protein and lists the most common genes and DNA from its rows. In all, the sample holds over 70,000 distinct CDR3 sequences, and around 16% of those were seen once. Clones ranked in the top ten supply approximately 39% of the sample. Specimen: PBMCs or a T cell subset sorted from them (not recorded which). Every receptor here comes from a young man who had mild COVID-19 (a few samples of this study predate the infection). The sample titles of this study are shuffled in the database, so cell type and time point are left out; the donor was told from shared clones.

The rearrangement links TRBV7-2 to TRBJ1-6; no reliable D call. Germline CDR1 SGHTA, CDR2 FQGNSA. The CDR3 has 15 residues. Trimming pared 3 bases from V and 8 bases from J, leaving 14 bases between. This CDR3 reads CASSLMATGHSPLHF. CDR3 nucleotides: TGTGCCAGCAGCTTGATGGCCACGGGTCATTCACCCCTCCACTTT.

V usage is TRBV4-1 and J usage is TRBJ2-5; D is possibly TRBD2 (5 bases). The CDR3 is made up of 14 amino acids. Per the germline V gene, CDR1 is MGHRA and CDR2 is YSYEKL. V lost 4 bases, J lost 0 bases, and 9 bases lay in between. The CDR3 loop reads CASSLFGDQETQYF. Here the CDR3 DNA reads TGCGCCAGCAGCCTTTTCGGGGACCAAGAGACCCAGTACTTC.

The chain combines TRBV4-1 with TRBJ1-5; TRBD1 matches at 7 bases. Per germline, CDR1 MGHRA and CDR2 YSYEKL. The CDR3 is 16 amino acids. The V gene end was trimmed by 1 base and the J gene end by 5 bases; junction bases not matched to a gene: 8. As DNA, the CDR3 is TGCGCCAGCAGCCAAGTGAGGCGGACAGGCGATCAGCCCCAGCATTTT. Residues: CASSQVRRTGDQPQHF.

The chain links TRBV11-2 to TRBJ2-1, with D unclear. Looked up from germline, CDR1 is SGHAT and CDR2 is FQNNGV. This CDR3 is 15 amino acids long. The V end lost 3 bases, the J end lost 4 bases, and 13 bases lay between the germline ends. The CDR3 spells CASSFLWISYNEQFF. DNA of the CDR3: TGTGCCAGCAGCTTCTTATGGATCTCTTACAATGAGCAGTTCTTC.

Points on this clonotype: With a much larger clone just one base away, this may be a read error. This chain uses TRBV23-1 with TRBJ2-5, with TRBD1 as a possible D gene (5 bases). TRBV23-1 is given ORF status, its function remaining uncertain. V was clipped by 3 bases and J by 3 bases, with 14 bases between them. This CDR3 has 15 residues. CDR3 protein: CASSQAGLNKETQYF. CDR3 DNA: TGCGCCAGCAGTCAGGCAGGGCTTAATAAAGAGACCCAGTACTTC.

The V gene is TRBV5-6, the J gene TRBJ2-4; TRBD1 matches 11 bases. V lost 0 bases to trimming and J lost 6 bases; unmatched junction nucleotides: 8. The germline CDR1 and CDR2 sequences are SGHDT and YYEEEE. This CDR3 has 17 amino acids. The CDR3 sequence: CASSLELDRGRGNIQYF. As DNA, the CDR3 is TGTGCCAGCAGCTTGGAACTGGACAGGGGGCGTGGAAACATTCAGTACTTC.

This chain joins TRBV27 and TRBJ1-2; TRBD1 is a possible D gene (6 bases). Germline CDR1 is MNHEY and CDR2 is SMNVEV (reference sequence). There are 19 residues in the CDR3. Trimming removed 0 bases at V and 2 bases at J, with 22 bases between. CDR3 coding DNA: TGTGCCAGCAGTTTATCGGGGTACTCTGGGGGCCCGGTGAACTATGGCTACACCTTC. This encodes CASSLSGYSGGPVNYGYTF.

V gene TRBV4-1 combines with J gene TRBJ2-7; D is possibly TRBD1 or TRBD2 (6 bases each). The germline V gene encodes CDR1 MGHRA and CDR2 YSYEKL. The CDR3 runs 13 residues. The ends were cut back, 5 bases at V and 6 bases at J, with 14 bases in the middle. In DNA form, the CDR3 reads TGCGCCAGCAGCGGGGGGCGGGGTGGCGAGCAGTACGTC. Its protein is CASSGGRGGEQYV.

This clonotype was seen a handful of times. The chain has TRBV7-9 and TRBJ1-5, with D perhaps TRBD1 (5 bases). CDR1 and CDR2 from the germline V gene are SEHNR and FQNEAQ (reference sequence). The CDR3 length is 14 residues. Trimming stripped 3 bases from V and 3 bases from J, with 9 bases between. This CDR3 reads CASSLGRDNQPQHF. In DNA form, the CDR3 reads TGTGCCAGCAGCTTGGGCAGGGACAATCAGCCCCAGCATTTT.

The chain couples TRBV6-2 or TRBV6-3 to TRBJ1-2, with a possible D match to TRBD1 (6 bases). Germline assignment: CDR1 MNHEY and CDR2 SVGEGT. This CDR3 is 15 amino acids long. The V end was cut by 0 bases, the J end by 2 bases, with 10 bases between. The CDR3 bases are TGTGCCAGCAGTTACTCGAACCAGGGGAACTATGGCTACACCTTC. This codes for CASSYSNQGNYGYTF.

This clonotype showed up many times. The V and J genes are TRBV7-3 and TRBJ2-3; D perhaps matches TRBD2 (7 bases). The V gene's germline CDR1 is SGHTA and CDR2 FQGTGA. Trimming removed 3 bases at V and 4 bases at J, with 14 bases between. The CDR3 sequence is 15 residues long. CDR3 in amino acids: CASSLVGGGPDTQYF. The CDR3 region has the DNA TGTGCCAGCAGCTTGGTCGGCGGGGGCCCAGATACGCAGTATTTT.

The chain links TRBV20-1 to TRBJ2-3; D remains unclear. CDR1 is DFQATT and CDR2 is SNEGSKA in the germline V gene (reference sequence). Trimming removed 3 bases at V and 2 bases at J, with 21 bases between. The CDR3 extends over 17 amino acids. CDR3 DNA: TGCAGTGCTAGTTCGGTCGACTGGCGGAGACACACAGATACGCAGTATTTT. This sequence encodes CSASSVDWRRHTDTQYF.

Only a few counts were recorded for this clonotype. Here the CDR3 reads CASSLLTMNTEAFF. In nucleotides, the CDR3 is TGCGCCAGCAGCTTGCTTACCATGAACACTGAAGCTTTCTTT. The chain links TRBV5-1 to TRBJ1-1, with D unclear. Germline-derived CDR1 and CDR2 are SGHRS and YFSETQ. V shed 1 base and J shed 0 bases, with 7 bases lying between them. This CDR3 is built from 14 residues. The entire variable domain, with the rest obtained from reference TRBV5-1 and TRBJ1-1, is as follows: KAGVTQTPRYLIKTRGQQVTLSCSPISGHRSVSWYQQTPGQGLQFLFEYFSETQRNKGNFPGRFSGRQFSNSRSEMNVSTLELGDSALYLCASSLLTMNTEAFFGQGTRLTVV.

This clonotype was seen more than once but under ten times. The chain is built from TRBV11-2 and TRBJ1-1; the D gene is possibly TRBD1 (6 bases). From germline, CDR1 is SGHAT and CDR2 FQNNGV. The CDR3 is 16 amino acids. V lost 5 bases, J lost 0 bases, and 16 bases lay in between. The CDR3 here is CASSANRVPMNTEAFF. The CDR3 DNA reads TGTGCCAGCAGCGCCAACAGGGTACCCATGAACACTGAAGCTTTCTTT.

The table lists this clonotype with a few counts. This chain connects TRBV7-6 to TRBJ2-3; 7 bases fit TRBD2. J lost 2 bases, V lost 5 bases, and 10 bases had no gene match. This CDR3 is built from 16 residues. CDR1 is SGHVS, CDR2 FNYEAQ, per germline. CDR3 amino acids: CASSPKGGGDTDTQYF. The CDR3 coding sequence is TGTGCCAGCAGCCCCAAGGGCGGGGGTGACACAGATACGCAGTATTTT.

This clonotype occurred a few times. The gene calls are TRBV3-1 and TRBJ1-1, with 10 bases fitting TRBD1. The length of the CDR3 is 15 residues. CDR1 LGHDT and CDR2 YNNKEL come from the germline V gene (reference sequence). V lost 4 bases to trimming and J lost 4 bases; unmatched junction nucleotides: 6. This chain's CDR3 is CASSLTGGSGTEAFF. CDR3 bases: TGTGCCAGCAGCCTGACAGGGGGCTCGGGCACTGAAGCTTTCTTT.

This clonotype occurred a few times. The gene calls are TRBV3-1 and TRBJ2-5; no clear D gene. The CDR3 is 11 residues long. The V gene's germline CDR1 is LGHDT and CDR2 YNNKEL (reference sequence). V lost 1 base, J lost 5 bases, and 2 bases lay in between. The CDR3 loop is CASSQVETQYF. The CDR3 DNA reads TGTGCCAGCAGCCAAGTCGAGACCCAGTACTTC.

This clonotype was seen more than once but under ten times. The V gene is TRBV15, the J gene TRBJ1-1, with D possibly being TRBD1 (5 bases). Germline CDR1 reads LNHNV; CDR2 reads YYDKDF (reference sequence). This CDR3 has 14 amino acids. Deletions cut 0 bases from V and 3 bases from J, with 8 bases between. CDR3 sequence (DNA): TGTGCCACCAGCAGAGATAGGGGCGACACTGAAGCTTTCTTT. Translated: CATSRDRGDTEAFF.

This clonotype was detected only a few times. V and J are TRBV7-2 and TRBJ2-7; TRBD1 aligns across 7 bases. After removal of 5 bases from V and 7 bases from J, the junction contained 8 bases not matched to a gene. The CDR3 has 13 amino acids. Germline values: CDR1 SGHTA, CDR2 FQGNSA. CDR3 loop: CASSDWTGQEQYF. CDR3 in DNA: TGTGCCAGCAGCGACTGGACGGGACAGGAGCAGTACTTC.

The chain uses TRBV10-3 and TRBJ2-5; possibly TRBD1 or TRBD2 for D (5 bases each). This CDR3 comprises 13 residues. CDR1 is ENHRY and CDR2 is SYGVKD in the germline V gene. V was shortened by 4 bases and J by 4 bases, with 10 bases between the two germline ends. The CDR3 DNA follows: TGTGCCATCAGTGGGGGACGATCAGAGACCCAGTACTTC. Translation gives CAISGGRSETQYF.